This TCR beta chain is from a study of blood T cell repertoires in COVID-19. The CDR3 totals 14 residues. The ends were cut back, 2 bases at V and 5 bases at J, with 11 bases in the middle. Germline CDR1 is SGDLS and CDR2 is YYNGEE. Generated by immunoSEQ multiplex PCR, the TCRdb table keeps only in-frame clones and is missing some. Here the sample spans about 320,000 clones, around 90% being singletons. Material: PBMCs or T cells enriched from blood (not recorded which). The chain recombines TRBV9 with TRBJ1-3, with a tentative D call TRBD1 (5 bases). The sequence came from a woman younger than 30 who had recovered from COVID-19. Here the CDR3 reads CASSVWGERNTIYF. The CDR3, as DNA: TGTGCCAGCAGCGTGTGGGGGGAAAGAAACACCATATATTTT.